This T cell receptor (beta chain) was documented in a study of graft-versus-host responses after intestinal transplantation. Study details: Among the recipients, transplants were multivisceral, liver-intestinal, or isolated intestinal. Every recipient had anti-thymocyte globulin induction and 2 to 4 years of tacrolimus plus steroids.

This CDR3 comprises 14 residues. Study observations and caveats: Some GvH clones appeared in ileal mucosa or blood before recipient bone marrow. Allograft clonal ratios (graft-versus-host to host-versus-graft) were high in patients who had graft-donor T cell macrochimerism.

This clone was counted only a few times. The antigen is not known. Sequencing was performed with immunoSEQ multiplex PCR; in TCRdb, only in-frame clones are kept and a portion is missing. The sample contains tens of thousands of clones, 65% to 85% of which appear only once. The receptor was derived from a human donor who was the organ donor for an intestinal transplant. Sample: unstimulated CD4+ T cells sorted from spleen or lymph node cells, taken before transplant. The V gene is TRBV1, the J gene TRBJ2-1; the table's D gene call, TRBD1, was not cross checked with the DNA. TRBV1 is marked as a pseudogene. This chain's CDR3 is CTSSQARLRGPQFF. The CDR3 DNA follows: TGCACCAGCAGCCAAGCCCGTTTGAGGGGGCCGCAGTTCTTC.